The rows below give T cell receptor beta chains drawn from one sample of a study of blood T cell repertoires in COVID-19. Generated by immunoSEQ multiplex PCR, the TCRdb table keeps only in-frame clones and is missing some. The sample comprises about 86,000 clones, over 80% of which are singletons, and 30% to 35% rests with the top ten. Specimen: peripheral blood. The receptors shown here come from an elderly woman with active or convalescent COVID-19. Both conserved end residues are part of each CDR3. The D gene is left open where the match is weak. Clone size appears in some rows only: once, few, many, or a class for an expanded clone.

>.|15|TRBV24-1|TRBJ1-4|.
TGTGCCACCAGTGATTGGAGGGACGGGAATGAAAAACTGTTTTTT
CATSDWRDGNEKLFF
>.|13|TRBV7-9|TRBJ1-1|.
TGTGCCAGCAGCCTACAGATGAACACTGAAGCTTTCTTT
CASSLQMNTEAFF
>.|15|TRBV6-2/TRBV6-3|TRBJ2-1|TRBD2
TGTGCCAGCAGCCCCAGCGGGGGCGCGTACAATGAGCAGTTCTTC
CASSPSGGAYNEQFF
>once|13|TRBV11-3|TRBJ1-4|.
TGTGCCAGCAGCTTAGATCGGCGGGAAAAACTGTTTTTT
CASSLDRREKLFF
>.|15|TRBV10-3|TRBJ2-1|TRBD2
TGTGCCATCAGTGATTTAGGACTAGCGCTCAATGAGCAGTTCTTC
CAISDLGLALNEQFF
>.|14|TRBV11-1|TRBJ2-3|.
TGTGCCAGCAGCTTAGACCCAGGCACAGATACGCAGTATTTT
CASSLDPGTDTQYF
>.|14|TRBV5-1|TRBJ2-3|TRBD1
TGCGCCAGCAGCACGGGACAGGGCACAGATACGCAGTATTTT
CASSTGQGTDTQYF
>.|13|TRBV10-3|TRBJ2-5|.
TGTGCCATCAGTGAGGGACACGGAGAGACCCAGTACTTC
CAISEGHGETQYF
>few|15|TRBV19|TRBJ1-6|TRBD1
TGTGCCAGCTCGACAGGGAGCGACTATAATTCACCCCTCCACTTT
CASSTGSDYNSPLHF
>few|14|TRBV7-2|TRBJ2-7|.
TGTGCCAGCAGCTTAGGTTGGGGGGGGCACGAGCAGTACTTC
CASSLGWGGHEQYF
>.|14|TRBV2|TRBJ1-2|TRBD1
TGTGCCAGCAGCACAGGGGGCCTGTCCTATGGCTACACCTTC
CASSTGGLSYGYTF
>.|13|TRBV6-2/TRBV6-3|TRBJ1-5|TRBD1
TGTGCCAGCAGTTTACAGGGGGCTCAGCCCCAGCATTTT
CASSLQGAQPQHF
>.|14|TRBV18|TRBJ1-4|TRBD1
TGTGCCAGCGTGGAGACAGGGGTGGAAGGAAAACTGTTTTTT
CASVETGVEGKLFF